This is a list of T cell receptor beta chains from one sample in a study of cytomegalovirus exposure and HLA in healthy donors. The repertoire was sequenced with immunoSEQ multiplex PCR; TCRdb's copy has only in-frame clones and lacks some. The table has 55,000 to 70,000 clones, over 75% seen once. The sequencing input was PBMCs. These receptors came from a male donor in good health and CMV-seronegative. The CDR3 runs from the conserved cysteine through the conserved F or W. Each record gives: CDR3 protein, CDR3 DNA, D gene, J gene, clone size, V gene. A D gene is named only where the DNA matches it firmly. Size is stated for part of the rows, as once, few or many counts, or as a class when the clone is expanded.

CASSLGGRNTEAFF | TGTGCCAGCAGCTTAGGAGGTAGGAACACTGAAGCTTTCTTT | - | TRBJ1-1 | - | TRBV7-9
CASTGTENTDTQYF | TGTGCCAGCACCGGGACAGAGAACACAGATACGCAGTATTTT | TRBD1 | TRBJ2-3 | - | TRBV2
CAGSIDRLATNEKLFF | TGTGCCGGTAGTATTGACAGACTTGCAACTAATGAAAAACTGTTTTTT | - | TRBJ1-4 | - | TRBV19
CASSPVAGGSTDTQYF | TGTGCCAGCAGCCCCGTAGCGGGGGGGAGCACAGATACGCAGTATTTT | TRBD2 | TRBJ2-3 | - | TRBV7-3
CASSSGLAGGVVHEQYF | TGCGCCAGCAGCTCCGGACTAGCGGGGGGCGTGGTTCACGAGCAGTACTTC | TRBD2 | TRBJ2-7 | - | TRBV5-1
CASSLNSGGADTQYF | TGTGCCAGCAGCTTGAATAGCGGGGGTGCAGATACGCAGTATTTT | TRBD2 | TRBJ2-3 | - | TRBV5-6
CASSVSGGAGTDTQYF | TGTGCCAGCAGCGTCTCCGGGGGGGCCGGCACAGATACGCAGTATTTT | TRBD2 | TRBJ2-3 | once | TRBV9
CASTTWGAGGPEEQYF | TGTGCCAGCACCACCTGGGGCGCGGGGGGGCCGGAAGAGCAGTACTTC | TRBD2 | TRBJ2-5 | - | TRBV6-6
CASSDLGGAVTGELFF | TGTGCCAGCAGTGACCTGGGGGGGGCGGTCACCGGGGAGCTGTTTTTT | - | TRBJ2-2 | - | TRBV7-2
CASRLDRNTGELFF | TGTGCCAGCAGATTGGACAGGAACACCGGGGAGCTGTTTTTT | - | TRBJ2-2 | - | TRBV2
CASVGGGNEQFF | TGTGCTAGTGTCGGGGGTGGCAATGAGCAGTTCTTC | - | TRBJ2-1 | - | TRBV12-5
CASSFRDRGLGGYTF | TGTGCCAGCAGCTTTCGGGACAGGGGGCTTGGTGGCTACACCTTC | TRBD1 | TRBJ1-2 | - | TRBV6-5
CASSQERMRSGPNQPQHF | TGCGCCAGCAGCCAAGAGAGGATGCGCTCAGGGCCGAATCAGCCCCAGCATTTT | - | TRBJ1-5 | few | TRBV4-3
CASSKLREGQVMKETQYF | TGTGCCAGCAGCAAGCTACGAGAAGGACAGGTTATGAAAGAGACCCAGTACTTC | - | TRBJ2-5 | - | TRBV21-1
CASSVDRGLDIQYF | TGTGCCAGCAGTGTTGACAGGGGGCTAGACATTCAGTACTTC | TRBD1 | TRBJ2-4 | - | TRBV6-1
CASSGVGSGDNEQFF | TGTGCCAGCAGCGGGGTTGGTAGCGGGGACAATGAGCAGTTCTTC | TRBD2 | TRBJ2-1 | - | TRBV7-8
CASSLVAGASDTQYF | TGCGCCAGCAGCTTAGTAGCGGGGGCCTCAGATACGCAGTATTTT | TRBD2 | TRBJ2-3 | - | TRBV5-1
CASSTHLRTRDGTQYF | TGTGCCAGTAGTACCCACCTCAGGACTAGGGACGGGACCCAATACTTC | TRBD2 | TRBJ2-5 | - | TRBV19
CASEGAAESSGNTIYF | TGTGCCAGCGAGGGGGCTGCGGAGAGCTCTGGAAACACCATATATTTT | TRBD1 | TRBJ1-3 | - | TRBV2
CASSSGGRRETQYF | TGTGCCAGCAGTAGCGGGGGGAGGAGGGAGACCCAGTACTTC | TRBD2 | TRBJ2-5 | - | TRBV2
CASSLSVSGAYNEQFF | TGCGCCAGCAGCTTGTCTGTGAGCGGGGCATACAATGAGCAGTTCTTC | TRBD2 | TRBJ2-1 | - | TRBV5-1
CASSWSRDRGSEQYF | TGTGCCAGCAGCTGGTCCCGGGACAGGGGCAGCGAGCAGTACTTC | TRBD1 | TRBJ2-7 | - | TRBV7-2
CASRRTSGGAEYF | TGTGCCAGCAGACGTACTAGCGGGGGGGCGGAGTACTTC | TRBD2 | TRBJ2-5 | - | TRBV28
CASSLVFNEQFF | TGTGCCAGCAGCTTAGTATTCAATGAGCAGTTCTTC | - | TRBJ2-1 | - | TRBV11-2
CASSSSGSRSPLHF | TGTGCCAGCAGCTCATCAGGCTCACGCTCACCCCTCCACTTT | - | TRBJ1-6 | few | TRBV7-9
CASSLGAGGTDTQYF | TGTGCCAGCAGCTTAGGTGCGGGGGGCACAGATACGCAGTATTTT | TRBD2 | TRBJ2-3 | - | TRBV7-8
CASRTGQGVNEQYF | TGTGCCAGCAGGACTGGACAGGGGGTCAACGAGCAGTACTTC | TRBD1 | TRBJ2-7 | once | TRBV2
CASSLDRRMNTEAFF | TGTGCCAGCAGTTTGGACAGGCGCATGAACACTGAAGCTTTCTTT | TRBD1 | TRBJ1-1 | few | TRBV27
CASSGRITNYGYTF | TGTGCCAGCAGCGGGCGAATAACTAACTATGGCTACACCTTC | - | TRBJ1-2 | - | TRBV11-2
CASSLVAGPTDTQYF | TGTGCCAGCAGCTTAGTGGCGGGGCCCACAGATACGCAGTATTTT | - | TRBJ2-3 | - | TRBV7-2
CASSPKGNLYEQYF | TGTGCCAGCAGCCCTAAGGGGAATCTCTACGAGCAGTACTTC | - | TRBJ2-7 | - | TRBV5-4
CASSQYRGQDGYTF | TGCGCCAGCAGCCAGTACAGGGGGCAGGATGGCTACACCTTC | TRBD1 | TRBJ1-2 | few | TRBV4-3
CASGLVAETNEKLFF | TGTGCTAGTGGTTTGGTGGCGGAAACTAATGAAAAACTGTTTTTT | - | TRBJ1-4 | - | TRBV12-5
CASSLSLSGADTQYF | TGTGCCAGCAGCTTAAGTCTTAGCGGGGCAGATACGCAGTATTTT | TRBD2 | TRBJ2-3 | once | TRBV7-3
CASSGDRGRGSGSLTDTQYF | TGTGCCAGCAGCGGAGACAGGGGGCGCGGGAGCGGATCACTCACAGATACGCAGTATTTT | TRBD1 | TRBJ2-3 | few | TRBV13
CASSLAGQAVYEQYF | TGTGCCAGCAGCCTCGCGGGACAGGCAGTCTACGAGCAGTACTTC | TRBD1 | TRBJ2-7 | - | TRBV7-2
CASSLGQSDTNEKLFF | TGTGCCAGCAGCTTAGGACAGTCCGATACCAATGAAAAACTGTTTTTT | - | TRBJ1-4 | - | TRBV7-9
CASSPSGGYNEQFF | TGTGCCAGCTCACCAAGCGGGGGATACAATGAGCAGTTCTTC | TRBD2 | TRBJ2-1 | - | TRBV18
CAWSVGTGWTGELFF | TGTGCCTGGAGTGTAGGGACAGGGTGGACCGGGGAGCTGTTTTTT | TRBD1 | TRBJ2-2 | - | TRBV30
CASSPGGSYEQYF | TGTGCCAGCAGCCCAGGGGGCTCCTACGAGCAGTACTTC | TRBD1 | TRBJ2-7 | - | TRBV7-9
CASSSYGGYEQYF | TGTGCCAGCAGCTCCTACGGGGGTTACGAGCAGTACTTC | - | TRBJ2-7 | - | TRBV7-3